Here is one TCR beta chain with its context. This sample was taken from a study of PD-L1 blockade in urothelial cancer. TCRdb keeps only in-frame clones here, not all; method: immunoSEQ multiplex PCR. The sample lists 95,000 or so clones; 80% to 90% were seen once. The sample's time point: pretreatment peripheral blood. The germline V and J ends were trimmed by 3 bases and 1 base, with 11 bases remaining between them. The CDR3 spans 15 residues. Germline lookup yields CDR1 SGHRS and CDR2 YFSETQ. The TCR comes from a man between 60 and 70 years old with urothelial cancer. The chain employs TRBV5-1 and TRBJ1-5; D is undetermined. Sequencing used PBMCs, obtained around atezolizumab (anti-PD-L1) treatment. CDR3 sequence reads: CASSWGAGSNQPQHF. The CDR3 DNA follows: TGCGCCAGCAGCTGGGGAGCGGGGAGCAATCAGCCCCAGCATTTT.